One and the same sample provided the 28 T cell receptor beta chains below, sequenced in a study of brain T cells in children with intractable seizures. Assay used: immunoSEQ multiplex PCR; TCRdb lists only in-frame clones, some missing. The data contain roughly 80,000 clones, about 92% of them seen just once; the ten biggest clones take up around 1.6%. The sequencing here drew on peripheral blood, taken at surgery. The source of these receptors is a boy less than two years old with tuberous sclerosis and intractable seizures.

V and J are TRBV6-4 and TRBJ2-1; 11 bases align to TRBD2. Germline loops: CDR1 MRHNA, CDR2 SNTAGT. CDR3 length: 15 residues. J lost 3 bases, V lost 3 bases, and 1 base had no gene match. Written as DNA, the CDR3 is TGTGCCAGCAGTGATGGGACTAGCGGCTACAATGAGCAGTTCTTC. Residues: CASSDGTSGYNEQFF.

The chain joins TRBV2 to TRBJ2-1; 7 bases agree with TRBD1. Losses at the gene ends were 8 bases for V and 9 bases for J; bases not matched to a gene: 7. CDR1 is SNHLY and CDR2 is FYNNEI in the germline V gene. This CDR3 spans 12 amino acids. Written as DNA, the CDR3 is TGTGCCAGCCTCACAGGGGTTACTGAGCAGTTCTTC. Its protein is CASLTGVTEQFF.

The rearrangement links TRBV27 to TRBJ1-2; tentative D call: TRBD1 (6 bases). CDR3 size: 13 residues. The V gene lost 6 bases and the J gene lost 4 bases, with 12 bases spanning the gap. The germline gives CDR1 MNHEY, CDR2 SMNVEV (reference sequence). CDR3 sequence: CASRQGTLYGYTF. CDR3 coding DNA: TGTGCCAGCAGACAGGGAACCCTCTATGGCTACACCTTC.

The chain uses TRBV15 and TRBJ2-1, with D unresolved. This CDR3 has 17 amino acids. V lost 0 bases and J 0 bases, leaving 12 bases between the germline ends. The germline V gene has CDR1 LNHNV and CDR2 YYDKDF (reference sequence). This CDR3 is CATSRESRAFSYNEQFF. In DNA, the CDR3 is TGTGCCACCAGCAGAGAGTCCCGGGCCTTCTCCTACAATGAGCAGTTCTTC.

The CDR3 DNA follows: TGTGCCAGCAGTAGATTCAATGAGCAGTTCTTC. This sequence encodes CASSRFNEQFF. The chain combines TRBV27 with TRBJ2-1; D unresolved. This CDR3 spans 11 amino acids. V dropped 5 bases and J dropped 6 bases, with 5 bases sitting between them. Looked up from germline, CDR1 is MNHEY and CDR2 is SMNVEV (reference sequence).

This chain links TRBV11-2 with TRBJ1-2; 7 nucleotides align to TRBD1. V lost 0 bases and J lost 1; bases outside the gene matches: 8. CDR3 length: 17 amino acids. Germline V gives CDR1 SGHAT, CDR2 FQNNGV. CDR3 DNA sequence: TGTGCCAGCAGCTTAGATGGGGGGACAGCTTTTAACTATGGCTACACCTTC. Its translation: CASSLDGGTAFNYGYTF.

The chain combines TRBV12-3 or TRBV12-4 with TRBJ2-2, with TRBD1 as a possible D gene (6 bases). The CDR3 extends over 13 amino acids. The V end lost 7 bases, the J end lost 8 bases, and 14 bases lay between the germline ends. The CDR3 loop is CASTQGQFGELFF. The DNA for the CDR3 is TGTGCCAGCACCCAAGGACAGTTTGGGGAGCTGTTTTTT.

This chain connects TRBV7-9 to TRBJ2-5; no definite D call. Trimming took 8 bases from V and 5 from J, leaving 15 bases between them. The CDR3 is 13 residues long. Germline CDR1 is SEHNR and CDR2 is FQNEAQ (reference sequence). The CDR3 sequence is CASANIGKETQYF. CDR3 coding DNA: TGTGCCAGCGCCAACATAGGGAAGGAGACCCAGTACTTC.

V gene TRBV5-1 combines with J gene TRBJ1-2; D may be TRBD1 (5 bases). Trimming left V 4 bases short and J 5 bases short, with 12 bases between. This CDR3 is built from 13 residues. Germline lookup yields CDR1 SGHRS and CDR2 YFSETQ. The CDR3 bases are TGCGCCAGCAGCCCGGATCGACAGTATGGCTACACCTTC. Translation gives CASSPDRQYGYTF.

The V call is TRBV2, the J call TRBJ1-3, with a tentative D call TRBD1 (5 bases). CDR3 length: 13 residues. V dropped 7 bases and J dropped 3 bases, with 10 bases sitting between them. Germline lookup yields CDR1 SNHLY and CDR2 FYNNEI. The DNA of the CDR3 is TGTGCCAGCACTCGACAGAGTGGAAACACCATATATTTT. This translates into CASTRQSGNTIYF.

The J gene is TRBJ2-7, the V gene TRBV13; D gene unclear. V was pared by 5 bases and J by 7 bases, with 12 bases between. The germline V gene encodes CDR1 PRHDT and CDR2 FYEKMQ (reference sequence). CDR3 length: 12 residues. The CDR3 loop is CASSLFTEEQYF. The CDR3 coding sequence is TGTGCCAGCAGCCTGTTTACGGAGGAGCAGTACTTC.

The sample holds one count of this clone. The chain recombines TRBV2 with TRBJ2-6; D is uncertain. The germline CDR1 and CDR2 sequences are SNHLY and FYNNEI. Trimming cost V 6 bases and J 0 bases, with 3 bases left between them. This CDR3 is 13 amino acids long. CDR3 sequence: CASRASGANVLTF. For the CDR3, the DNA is TGTGCCAGCAGGGCCTCTGGGGCCAACGTCCTGACTTTC.

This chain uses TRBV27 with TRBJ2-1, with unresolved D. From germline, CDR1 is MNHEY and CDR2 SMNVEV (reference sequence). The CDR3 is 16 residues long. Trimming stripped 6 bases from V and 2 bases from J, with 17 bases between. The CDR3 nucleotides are TGTGCCAGCAGCCAAAGGTTATTCCCGCCCTACAATGAGCAGTTCTTC. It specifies CASSQRLFPPYNEQFF.

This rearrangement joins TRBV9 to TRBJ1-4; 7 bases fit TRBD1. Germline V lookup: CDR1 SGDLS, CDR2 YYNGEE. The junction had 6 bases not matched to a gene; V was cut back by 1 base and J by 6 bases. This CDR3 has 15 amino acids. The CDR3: CASSVFRGGHEKLFF. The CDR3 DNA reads TGTGCCAGCAGCGTATTCAGGGGGGGCCATGAAAAACTGTTTTTT. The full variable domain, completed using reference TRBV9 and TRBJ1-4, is DSGVTQTPKHLITATGQRVTLRCSPRSGDLSVYWYQQSLDQGLQFLIQYYNGEERAKGNILERFSAQQFPDLHSELNLSSLELGDSALYFCASSVFRGGHEKLFFGSGTQLSVL.

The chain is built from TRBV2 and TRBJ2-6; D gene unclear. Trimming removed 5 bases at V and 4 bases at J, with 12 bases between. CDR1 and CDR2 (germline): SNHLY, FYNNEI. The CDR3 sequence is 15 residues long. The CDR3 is CASSFVQKGANVLTF. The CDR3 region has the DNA TGTGCCAGCAGTTTCGTCCAGAAAGGGGCCAACGTCCTGACTTTC.

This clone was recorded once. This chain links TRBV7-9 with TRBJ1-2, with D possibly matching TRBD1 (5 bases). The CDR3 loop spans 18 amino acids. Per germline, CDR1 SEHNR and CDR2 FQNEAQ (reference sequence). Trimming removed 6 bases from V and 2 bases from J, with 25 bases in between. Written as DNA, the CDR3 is TGTGCCAGCAGTGCAATGTGGAAGGGGCTCTCCCCGAACTATGGCTACACCTTC. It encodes CASSAMWKGLSPNYGYTF.

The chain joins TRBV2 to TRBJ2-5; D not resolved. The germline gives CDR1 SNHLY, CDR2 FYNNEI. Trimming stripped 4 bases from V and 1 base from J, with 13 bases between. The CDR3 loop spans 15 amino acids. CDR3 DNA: TGTGCCAGCAGTGGGATCCGGGCAGGCCAAGAGACCCAGTACTTC. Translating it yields CASSGIRAGQETQYF.

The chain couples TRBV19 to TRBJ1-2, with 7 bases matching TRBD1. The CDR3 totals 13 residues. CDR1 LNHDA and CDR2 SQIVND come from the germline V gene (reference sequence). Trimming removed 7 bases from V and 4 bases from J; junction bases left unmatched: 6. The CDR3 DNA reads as TGTGCCAGTAAAAAGGGGGCTAGCTATGGCTACACCTTC. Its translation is CASKKGASYGYTF.

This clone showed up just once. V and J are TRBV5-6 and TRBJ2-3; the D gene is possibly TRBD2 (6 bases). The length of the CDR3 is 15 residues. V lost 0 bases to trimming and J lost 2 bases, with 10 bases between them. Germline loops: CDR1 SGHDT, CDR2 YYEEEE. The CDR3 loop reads CASSLVRGHTDTQYF. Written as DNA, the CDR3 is TGTGCCAGCAGCTTGGTGCGGGGTCACACAGATACGCAGTATTTT.

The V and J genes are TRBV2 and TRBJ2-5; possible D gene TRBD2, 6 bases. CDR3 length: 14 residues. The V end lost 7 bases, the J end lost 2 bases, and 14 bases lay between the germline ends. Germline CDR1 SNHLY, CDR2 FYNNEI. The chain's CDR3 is CASNMGLFQETQYF. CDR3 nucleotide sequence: TGTGCCAGCAACATGGGACTCTTTCAAGAGACCCAGTACTTC.

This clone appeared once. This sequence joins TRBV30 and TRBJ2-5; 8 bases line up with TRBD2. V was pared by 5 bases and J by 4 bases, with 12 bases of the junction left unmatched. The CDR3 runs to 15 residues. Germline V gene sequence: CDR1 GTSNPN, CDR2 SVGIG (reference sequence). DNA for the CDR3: TGTGCCTGGGAAACCGGGACTAGGCTGCGAGAGACCCAGTACTTC. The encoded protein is CAWETGTRLRETQYF. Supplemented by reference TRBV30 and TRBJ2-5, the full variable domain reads SQTIHQWPATLVQPVGSPLSLECTVEGTSNPNLYWYRQAAGRGLQLLFYSVGIGQISSEVPQNLSASRPQDRQFILSSKKLLLSDSGFYLCAWETGTRLRETQYFGPGTRLLVL.

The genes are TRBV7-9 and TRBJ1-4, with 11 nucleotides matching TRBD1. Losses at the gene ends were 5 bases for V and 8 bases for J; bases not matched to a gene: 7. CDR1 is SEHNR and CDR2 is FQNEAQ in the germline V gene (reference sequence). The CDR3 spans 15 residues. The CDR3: CASSPGQGAVEKLFF. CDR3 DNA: TGTGCCAGCAGCCCCGGACAGGGGGCGGTAGAAAAACTGTTTTTT. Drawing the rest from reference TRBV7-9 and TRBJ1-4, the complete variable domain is DTGVSQNPRHKITKRGQNVTFRCDPISEHNRLYWYRQTLGQGPEFLTYFQNEAQLEKSRLLSDRFSAERPKGSFSTLEIQRTEQGDSAMYLCASSPGQGAVEKLFFGSGTQLSVL.

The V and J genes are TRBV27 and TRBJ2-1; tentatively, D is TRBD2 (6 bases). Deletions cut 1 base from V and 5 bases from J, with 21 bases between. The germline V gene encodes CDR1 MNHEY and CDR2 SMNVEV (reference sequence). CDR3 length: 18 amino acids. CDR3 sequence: CASSLFPMAGTSDNEQFF. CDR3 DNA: TGTGCCAGCAGTTTATTTCCCATGGCGGGGACGAGTGACAATGAGCAGTTCTTC.

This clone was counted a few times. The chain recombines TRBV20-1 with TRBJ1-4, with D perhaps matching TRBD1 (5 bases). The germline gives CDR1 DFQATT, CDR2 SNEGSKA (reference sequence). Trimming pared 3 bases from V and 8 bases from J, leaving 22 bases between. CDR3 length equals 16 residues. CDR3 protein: CSASLMGPGIGEKLFF. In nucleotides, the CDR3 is TGCAGTGCTAGTTTAATGGGGCCCGGTATAGGGGAAAAACTGTTTTTT.

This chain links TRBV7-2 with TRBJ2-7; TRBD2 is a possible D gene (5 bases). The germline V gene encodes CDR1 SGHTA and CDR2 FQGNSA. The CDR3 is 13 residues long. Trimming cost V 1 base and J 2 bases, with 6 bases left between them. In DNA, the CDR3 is TGTGCCAGCAGCTTAGTCGGGGCCTACGAGCAGTACTTC. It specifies CASSLVGAYEQYF.

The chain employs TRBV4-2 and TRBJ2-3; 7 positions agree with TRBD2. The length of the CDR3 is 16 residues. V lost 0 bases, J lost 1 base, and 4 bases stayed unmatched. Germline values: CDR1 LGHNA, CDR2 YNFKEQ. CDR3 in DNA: TGTGCCAGCAGCCAAGAAACTAGCGCACGCACAGATACGCAGTATTTT. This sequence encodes CASSQETSARTDTQYF.

The CDR3 reads CASRRLGSTTNEQYF. The DNA for the CDR3 is TGTGCCAGCAGAAGACTCGGGTCAACAACGAACGAGCAGTACTTC. This chain joins TRBV6-5 and TRBJ2-7; D is uncertain. The CDR3 is 15 amino acids. Trimming left V 6 bases short and J 5 bases short, with 20 bases between. Germline V lookup: CDR1 MNHEY, CDR2 SVGAGI.

CDR3 in DNA: TGTGCCAGCAGTGTGGGGGTGACAGGGGGCGTTTCTGCTGGAAACACCATATATTTT. Its translation: CASSVGVTGGVSAGNTIYF. The chain employs TRBV6-1 and TRBJ1-3; 10 nucleotides agree with TRBD1. V dropped 4 bases and J dropped 2; count of bases not matched to a gene: 14. This CDR3 region has 19 residues. Looked up from germline, CDR1 is MNHNS and CDR2 is SASEGT.